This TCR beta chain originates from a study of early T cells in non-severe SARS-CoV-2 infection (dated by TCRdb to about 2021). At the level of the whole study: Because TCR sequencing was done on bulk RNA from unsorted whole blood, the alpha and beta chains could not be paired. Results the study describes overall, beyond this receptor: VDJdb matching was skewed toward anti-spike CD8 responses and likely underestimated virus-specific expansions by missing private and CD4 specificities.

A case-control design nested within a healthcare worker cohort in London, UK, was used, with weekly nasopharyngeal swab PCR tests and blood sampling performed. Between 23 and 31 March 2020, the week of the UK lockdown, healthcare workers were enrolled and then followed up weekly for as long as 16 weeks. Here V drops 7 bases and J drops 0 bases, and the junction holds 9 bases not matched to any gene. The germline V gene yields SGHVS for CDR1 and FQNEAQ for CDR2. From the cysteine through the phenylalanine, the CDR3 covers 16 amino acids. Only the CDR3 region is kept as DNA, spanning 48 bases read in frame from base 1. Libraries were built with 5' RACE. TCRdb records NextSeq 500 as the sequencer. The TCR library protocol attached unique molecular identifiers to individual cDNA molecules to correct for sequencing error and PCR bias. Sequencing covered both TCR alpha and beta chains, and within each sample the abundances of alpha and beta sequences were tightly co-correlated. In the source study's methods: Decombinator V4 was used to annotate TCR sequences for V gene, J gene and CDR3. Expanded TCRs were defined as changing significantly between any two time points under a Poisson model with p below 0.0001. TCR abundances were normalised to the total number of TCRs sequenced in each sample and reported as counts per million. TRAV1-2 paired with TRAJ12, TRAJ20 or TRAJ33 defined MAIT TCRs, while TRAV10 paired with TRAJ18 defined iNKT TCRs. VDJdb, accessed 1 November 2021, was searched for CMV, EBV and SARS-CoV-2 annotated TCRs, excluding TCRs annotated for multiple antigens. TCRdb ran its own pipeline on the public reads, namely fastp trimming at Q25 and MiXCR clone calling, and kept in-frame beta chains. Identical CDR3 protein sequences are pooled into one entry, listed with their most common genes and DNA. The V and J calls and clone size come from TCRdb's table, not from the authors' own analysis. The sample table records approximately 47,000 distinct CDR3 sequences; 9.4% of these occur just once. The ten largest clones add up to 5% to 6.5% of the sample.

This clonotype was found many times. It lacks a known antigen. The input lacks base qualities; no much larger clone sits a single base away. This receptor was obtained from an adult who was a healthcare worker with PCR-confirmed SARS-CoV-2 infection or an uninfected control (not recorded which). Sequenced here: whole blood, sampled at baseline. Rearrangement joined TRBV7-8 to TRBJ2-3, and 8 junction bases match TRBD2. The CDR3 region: CASTLAAGGSTDTQYF. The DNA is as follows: TGTGCCAGCACCCTAGCGGCGGGGGGTAGCACAGATACGCAGTATTTT. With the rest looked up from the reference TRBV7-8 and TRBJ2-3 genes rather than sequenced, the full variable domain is GAGVSQSPRYKVAKRGQDVALRCDPISGHVSLFWYQQALGQGPEFLTYFQNEAQLDKSGLPSDRFFAERPEGSVSTLKIQRTQQEDSAVYLCASTLAAGGSTDTQYFGPGTRLTVL.